This T cell receptor (beta chain) was sequenced for a study of blood T cell repertoires in COVID-19. Study as a whole: Samples representing acute and convalescent COVID-19 were sourced from the United States, Italy and Spain. In each case, the material was cDNA or gDNA derived from T cells, B-cell-depleted T cells, or PBMCs.

Produced via immunoSEQ multiplex PCR; TCRdb's table is partial and in-frame only. The sample yields some 66,000 clones, approximately 90% seen once. V lost 2 bases and J lost 4; bases outside the gene matches: 10. Germline V gives CDR1 MNHNS, CDR2 SASEGT. This CDR3 is built from 17 residues. Sequencing input: peripheral blood. The clonotype was recovered from a woman aged 60-70 years with acute or convalescent COVID-19. The rearrangement links TRBV6-1 to TRBJ1-1, with 10 bases fitting TRBD1. CDR3 bases: TGTGCCAGCAGTGAAAGGGGACAGGGGCGGTTTGGCACTGAAGCTTTCTTT. It is translated as CASSERGQGRFGTEAFF.